This is a list of T cell receptor beta chains from one sample in a study of T cells after posttransplantation cyclophosphamide. Sequencing was performed with immunoSEQ multiplex PCR; in TCRdb, only in-frame clones are kept and a portion is missing. This sample comprises 20,000 to 25,000 clones, none seen once only. Specimen: PBMCs, collected after allogeneic stem cell transplant with posttransplant cyclophosphamide. These TCRs come from a male patient aged 18-29 years who received an allogeneic stem cell transplant from a related donor, was CMV-positive, and had no GVHD. Some T cells may have come from the graft donor. CDR3s include the opening cysteine and the closing phenylalanine or tryptophan. A D gene is named only where the DNA matches it firmly. Not all rows give a size; the values are once, few, many and, for expanded clones, a class.

TRBV6-4,many,-,TRBJ2-3,CASSTGETGTYTQYF,TGTGCCAGCAGCACCGGGGAGACAGGCACATATACGCAGTATTTT
TRBV19,many,TRBD1,TRBJ2-4,CASSRQGLGNIQYF,TGTGCCAGTAGTAGACAGGGGTTAGGGAACATTCAGTACTTC
TRBV4-3,many,-,TRBJ1-2,CASSQELRGGGYTF,TGCGCCAGCAGCCAAGAATTAAGGGGGGGTGGCTACACCTTC
TRBV6-1,many,-,TRBJ1-1,CASAWLQANTEAFF,TGTGCCAGCGCTTGGTTGCAAGCTAACACTGAAGCTTTCTTT
TRBV6-6,medium-sized,-,TRBJ1-2,CASNQQGANYGYTF,TGTGCCAGCAACCAACAGGGCGCAAACTATGGCTACACCTTC
TRBV7-9,many,TRBD1,TRBJ2-7,CASSPRDRVPYEQYF,TGTGCCAGCAGCCCCCGGGACAGGGTTCCCTACGAGCAGTACTTC
TRBV6-1,many,TRBD2,TRBJ2-1,CASSGGTSGGNYNEQFF,TGTGCCAGCAGTGGAGGGACTAGCGGGGGGAATTACAATGAGCAGTTCTTC
TRBV7-9,many,-,TRBJ1-3,CASSFIGVPAGNTIYF,TGTGCCAGCAGCTTTATAGGGGTCCCGGCGGGAAACACCATATATTTT
TRBV7-8,many,-,TRBJ1-2,CASSPSGRGGYGYTF,TGTGCCAGCAGCCCGAGTGGAAGGGGAGGCTATGGCTACACCTTC
TRBV7-9,many,TRBD1,TRBJ1-3,CASSLPGQGFHSGNTIYF,TGTGCCAGCAGCTTACCAGGACAGGGGTTCCACTCTGGAAACACCATATATTTT
TRBV7-2,many,-,TRBJ2-1,CASSNNEQFF,TGTGCCAGCAGTAACAATGAGCAGTTCTTC
TRBV4-1,many,-,TRBJ2-2,CASSQWGATGELFF,TGCGCCAGCAGCCAATGGGGAGCCACCGGGGAGCTGTTTTTT
TRBV27,many,TRBD1,TRBJ1-2,CASSLSWTGYGYTF,TGTGCCAGCAGTTTATCGTGGACAGGCTATGGCTACACCTTC
TRBV28,many,-,TRBJ2-3,CASSTPLNTDTQYF,TGTGCCAGCAGTACTCCACTGAACACAGATACGCAGTATTTT
TRBV5-1,many,TRBD1,TRBJ2-7,CASHDIDRGKSYEQYF,TGCGCCAGCCACGATATAGACAGGGGAAAGTCCTACGAGCAGTACTTC
TRBV9,many,TRBD1,TRBJ1-1,CASSPQLKTMRTGKTEAFF,TGTGCCAGCAGCCCGCAGCTGAAGACGATGAGGACAGGGAAAACTGAAGCTTTCTTT
TRBV18,many,-,TRBJ1-4,CASSPLATNEKLFF,TGTGCCAGCTCACCACTCGCAACTAATGAAAAACTGTTTTTT
TRBV7-9,many,-,TRBJ2-7,CASSPGGGGDYEQYF,TGTGCCAGCAGCCCGGGTGGAGGGGGGGACTACGAGCAGTACTTC
TRBV5-1,many,-,TRBJ2-1,CASSPRNGLDYNEQFF,TGCGCCAGCAGCCCGAGGAACGGTTTGGACTACAATGAGCAGTTCTTC
TRBV18,many,-,TRBJ2-1,CASSDGQLNEQFF,TGTGCCAGCTCAGATGGACAGCTCAATGAGCAGTTCTTC
TRBV28,many,-,TRBJ2-7,CATRSRTYEQYF,TGTGCCACCCGCTCGCGGACCTACGAGCAGTACTTC
TRBV5-6,many,-,TRBJ2-7,CASSLEGAGLYEQYF,TGTGCCAGCAGCTTGGAAGGTGCAGGGCTCTACGAGCAGTACTTC
TRBV10-3,many,TRBD2,TRBJ2-1,CAIAGTSEYNEQFF,TGTGCCATCGCAGGGACTAGCGAGTACAATGAGCAGTTCTTC
TRBV4-1,many,TRBD2,TRBJ2-1,CASSQGSGRTFNEQFF,TGCGCCAGCAGCCAAGGAAGCGGGAGAACCTTCAATGAGCAGTTCTTC
TRBV10-3,many,TRBD1,TRBJ1-2,CAIRSGQEDGYTF,TGTGCCATCAGATCGGGACAGGAAGATGGCTACACCTTC
TRBV28,many,-,TRBJ2-1,CASLLVGRHHEQFF,TGTGCCAGCCTACTAGTGGGCCGGCACCATGAGCAGTTCTTC
TRBV29-1,many,TRBD1,TRBJ1-2,CSVAVFVGGQGIYGYTF,TGCAGCGTTGCGGTCTTCGTTGGCGGACAGGGCATTTATGGCTACACCTTC
TRBV30,many,TRBD1,TRBJ1-2,CAFTTGAARGYTF,TGTGCCTTTACGACAGGGGCGGCACGTGGCTACACCTTC
TRBV19,many,TRBD2,TRBJ2-1,CASSGSGLGYNEQFF,TGTGCCAGTAGTGGGTCGGGACTAGGGTACAATGAGCAGTTCTTC
TRBV7-2,many,TRBD1,TRBJ2-5,CASSLGTGRETQYF,TGTGCCAGCAGCCTCGGGACAGGGAGAGAGACCCAGTACTTC
TRBV9,many,TRBD1,TRBJ1-4,CASSATGVIEKLFF,TGTGCCAGCAGCGCCACAGGGGTGATTGAAAAACTGTTTTTT
TRBV7-2,many,TRBD2,TRBJ2-1,CASSLGWGTKNEQFF,TGTGCCAGCAGCTTAGGGTGGGGGACTAAGAATGAGCAGTTCTTC
TRBV9,few,-,TRBJ2-5,CASSRTWDLSGETQYF,TGTGCCAGCAGCCGAACGTGGGACTTGTCAGGAGAGACCCAGTACTTC
TRBV2,many,TRBD1,TRBJ1-6,CASDTEGGEGSPLHF,TGTGCCAGCGACACGGAAGGGGGCGAGGGTTCACCCCTCCACTTT
TRBV6-6,many,TRBD1,TRBJ2-7,CASSYGDSYEQYF,TGTGCCAGCAGTTATGGGGACAGCTACGAGCAGTACTTC
TRBV19,many,TRBD2,TRBJ2-1,CASSSTSGGGMSKFF,TGTGCCAGTAGTAGTACTAGCGGGGGGGGGATGAGTAAGTTCTTC
TRBV5-1,few,-,TRBJ2-7,CASRPQAGGSYEQYF,TGCGCCAGCAGACCCCAGGCAGGGGGGTCCTACGAGCAGTACTTC
TRBV25-1,many,-,TRBJ2-3,CASSENSPDTQYF,TGTGCCAGCAGTGAGAACTCCCCAGATACGCAGTATTTT
TRBV20-1,many,-,TRBJ2-5,CSARVEETQYF,TGCAGTGCTCGAGTTGAGGAGACCCAGTACTTC
TRBV7-9,many,TRBD1,TRBJ2-7,CASSSDRDRMYEQYF,TGTGCCAGCAGCTCGGACAGGGATCGTATGTACGAGCAGTACTTC
TRBV2,many,-,TRBJ1-2,CASRQNPPGVGGYTF,TGTGCCAGCAGACAAAACCCTCCGGGGGTAGGCGGCTACACCTTC
TRBV18,many,-,TRBJ2-7,CASSGQGGNEQYF,TGTGCCAGCTCAGGACAGGGAGGGAACGAGCAGTACTTC
TRBV9,many,TRBD2,TRBJ2-1,CASSVSGRAYNEQFF,TGTGCCAGCAGCGTTAGCGGGAGAGCTTACAATGAGCAGTTCTTC
TRBV13,-,TRBD2,TRBJ2-7,CASSLEVLRGGQGEQYF,TGTGCCAGCAGCTTAGAGGTATTGCGGGGGGGCCAGGGCGAGCAGTACTTC
TRBV4-2,many,TRBD2,TRBJ2-6,CASSQPGLAGGSGANVLTF,TGTGCCAGCAGCCAACCGGGACTAGCGGGGGGTTCTGGGGCCAACGTCCTGACTTTC
TRBV7-9,few,-,TRBJ2-7,CASSARVHEQYF,TGTGCCAGCAGCGCCAGGGTCCACGAGCAGTACTTC
TRBV5-1,many,-,TRBJ1-3,CASSFRSGAGNTIYF,TGCGCCAGCAGCTTTAGATCGGGAGCCGGAAACACCATATATTTT
TRBV27,many,-,TRBJ1-5,CASSVVAGSNQPQHF,TGTGCCAGCAGTGTAGTCGCGGGGAGCAATCAGCCCCAGCATTTT
TRBV21-1,many,-,TRBJ2-2,CAISGTVGTGELFF,TGTGCCATCTCCGGGACAGTTGGGACCGGGGAGCTGTTTTTT
TRBV2,many,-,TRBJ2-5,CASSEASVQETQYF,TGTGCCAGCAGTGAAGCTTCCGTACAAGAGACCCAGTACTTC
TRBV11-3,many,TRBD2,TRBJ2-2,CASSRGGPGELFF,TGTGCCAGCAGCCGCGGGGGGCCCGGGGAGCTGTTTTTT
TRBV10-1,many,TRBD1,TRBJ2-1,CASSAGQGQLF,TGCGCCAGCAGTGCGGGACAGGGTCAACTCTTC
TRBV4-3,many,-,TRBJ2-3,CASSQRTADTQYF,TGCGCCAGCAGCCAAAGAACTGCAGATACGCAGTATTTT
TRBV6-5,many,-,TRBJ1-5,CASSPPGGNQPQHF,TGTGCCAGCAGCCCACCCGGGGGGAATCAGCCCCAGCATTTT
TRBV4-1,many,-,TRBJ1-1,CASSQDGQVNTEAFF,TGCGCCAGCAGCCAAGATGGGCAGGTCAACACTGAAGCTTTCTTT